This record concerns one T cell receptor (beta chain) sequence. The antigen it recognizes is unknown. The sample holds no much larger clone one base away, and base qualities are not on file. Other DNA sequences within the sample encode an identical CDR3. The entry originates in a study of TIL therapy for anti-PD-1-resistant metastatic lung cancer (dated by TCRdb to the early 2020s). A note on the overall study: Before any PD-1/PD-L1 blockade was given, tumors were harvested, nivolumab was then administered, and patients who progressed went on to receive lymphodepletion, an infusion of expanded TIL, and IL-2. The cohort was composed predominantly of lung adenocarcinoma, with four EGFR-mutant and two ALK-rearranged tumors included, and half of patients were identified as current or former smokers. T cell receptor beta sequencing of tumor and peripheral blood served to follow clonotypes across the tumor, the expanded TIL product, and serial blood samples. A median age of about 59 years (range roughly 35-80) and a median tumor PD-L1 proportion score of 6% were recorded among enrolled patients. Across the cohort, whole-exome sequencing showed a median non-synonymous tumor mutation burden of about 1.5 mutations per megabase.

The sample's time point, from its label and the paper: pre-treatment sample, taken before nivolumab and TIL therapy. A phase I trial run at two centers enrolled adults with stage 4 NSCLC between late 2017 and 2020. The samples were obtained from a phase I trial that was single-arm and open-label and tested tumor-infiltrating lymphocyte therapy combined with nivolumab in advanced non-small cell lung cancer. Blood mononuclear cells were isolated from EDTA tubes by Ficoll gradient and were snap-frozen as pellets, and DNA was extracted with a Qiagen mini-prep kit. V is pared back by 0 bases and J by 1 base, with 5 bases lying between the germline termini. CDR1 is given as SGHKS and CDR2 as YYEKEE, both from the germline V gene (reference sequence). The CDR3 covers 13 residues, taking in both the cysteine and the phenylalanine. The kept DNA is CDR3 alone, 39 bases in frame from the first base. TCR beta CDR3 regions were amplified from genomic DNA with the immunoSEQ v3 hsTCRB kit using bias-controlled multiplex PCR. An Illumina NextSeq 500 was used to sequence the TCR libraries, reaching around 1.8 million read pairs at survey level or about 4.5-6.5 million at deep level. The paper's data handling went like this. The immunoSEQ Analyzer software assigned V, D and J genes, filtered out non-productive sequences, and reported clonality. Repertoires were compared by productive Simpson clonality and by the Morisita overlap index of productive TRB rearrangements between infused TIL and blood. Absolute clonotype counts in blood were estimated as lymphocyte count times CD3+ fraction times the clone's productive frequency. TCRdb stores this immuneACCESS table with in-frame sequences only. Part of the clones is absent; in the studies checked, under half of the shortfall reflects unresolved V genes, and no reason is known for the rest. From that table come the V and J calls and clone size; the DNA was used to work out D and trimming. This sample has more than 50,000 clones in its table, and roughly 87% of those were observed once. Together, the top ten hold 2% to 3% of the sample.

Here is what the overall study found, with its caveats: Because the cohort was highly selected, with more treatment-naive, never-smoker and oncogene-addicted patients than is typical, generalizability is limited. The study protocol defined all tumor marker inferences as exploratory. The baseline peripheral repertoire was partially replaced by infused TIL clonotypes, which then decayed over months, and persistence showed no apparent association with response.

The receptor comes from a person between 25 and 79 years old with non-small cell lung cancer. The chain joins TRBV5-5 to TRBJ2-7; the D gene assignment is ambiguous. The specimen was blood, collected at baseline. The CDR3 corresponds to CASSLVGSYEQYF. Read as DNA, the sequence is TGTGCCAGCAGCTTGGTGGGATCCTACGAGCAGTACTTC.